This TCR beta chain was found in a study of T-cell reconstitution after alpha-beta-depleted transplantation in children. The CDR3 is 13 amino acids. From germline, CDR1 is SGHTA and CDR2 FQGNSA. The ends lost 4 bases at V and 4 bases at J; junction bases unmatched: 3. General observations from the study: Surviving thymic progenitors and recipient T cells were the source of high TCRbeta diversity at day 60 in some patients.

During its preparation, the TCRbeta library received unique molecular identifiers. MiXCR, run by TCRdb on the PCR reads, gives a single entry per CDR3 protein. Of around 700,000 distinct CDR3 sequences listed, around 13% are singletons. A few counts support this clonotype. Its antigen is as yet unknown. The sequencing here drew on PBMCs, taken before TCRalphabeta/CD19-depleted stem cell transplant. The rearrangement uses TRBV7-2 and TRBJ2-5, with 7 bases lining up with TRBD1. The receptor comes from a girl aged 2 to 10 with congenital amegakaryocytic thrombocytopenia, due to receive a stem cell transplant. CDR3 amino acids: CASSSRTGETQYF. CDR3 DNA: TGTGCCAGCAGCTCGAGGACAGGAGAGACCCAGTACTTC.